This is a list of T cell receptor beta chains from one sample in a study of T cells in Graves' hyperthyroidism and ophthalmopathy. TCRdb fed the multiplex PCR reads into MiXCR, producing one record per CDR3 protein. The data show 450,000 to 600,000 distinct CDR3 sequences, 20% seen once. Input material: blood. Receptors were obtained from a man aged 35-49 years with Graves' ophthalmopathy. The CDR3 runs from the conserved cysteine through the conserved F or W. Fields, in order: clone size, D gene, V gene, J gene, CDR3 protein, CDR3 DNA. The D gene is left open where the match is weak. Clone size is stated in some rows and not others, as once, few, many or a class when expanded.

>-|-|TRBV14|TRBJ2-4
CASSQPLRAGAKNIQYF
TGTGCCAGCAGCCAGCCCCTAAGAGCGGGAGCCAAAAACATTCAGTACTTC
>few|-|TRBV6-2/TRBV6-3|TRBJ2-1
CASSYWGGPNNEQFF
TGTGCCAGCAGTTACTGGGGGGGCCCAAACAATGAGCAGTTCTTC
>few|-|TRBV2|TRBJ2-7
CASRGGQQPTYEQYF
TGTGCCAGCCGCGGGGGACAGCAACCCACCTACGAGCAGTACTTC
>-|TRBD1|TRBV5-5|TRBJ2-1
CASSLLMGTGESSYNEQFF
TGTGCCAGCAGCTTGCTTATGGGGACAGGGGAGAGCTCCTACAATGAGCAGTTCTTC
>few|-|TRBV6-1|TRBJ1-1
CASSEGAGWRAEAFF
TGTGCCAGCAGTGAAGGGGCGGGTTGGCGGGCTGAAGCTTTCTTT
>-|TRBD2|TRBV18|TRBJ2-3
CASSPLPGTSGSSDTQYF
TGTGCCAGCTCACCCCTCCCAGGGACTAGCGGGAGTTCAGATACGCAGTATTTT
>-|-|TRBV5-1|TRBJ2-4
CASSYNLAKNIQYF
TGCGCCAGCAGCTACAATTTAGCCAAAAACATTCAGTACTTC
>-|-|TRBV19|TRBJ1-6
CASRTRGGNSPLHF
TGTGCCAGTAGAACGCGGGGTGGTAATTCACCCCTCCACTTT
>few|-|TRBV12-5|TRBJ1-6
CASGLRPGTERDNSPLHF
TGTGCTAGTGGTTTGCGGCCAGGGACGGAGCGGGATAATTCACCCCTCCACTTT
>many|TRBD2|TRBV7-2|TRBJ2-1
CASSSLAPTSYNEQFF
TGTGCCAGCAGCTCACTAGCGCCTACCTCCTACAATGAGCAGTTCTTC
>few|-|TRBV27|TRBJ2-3
CASSLSRGRTQYF
TGTGCCAGCAGTTTATCCCGGGGGCGTACGCAGTATTTT
>-|-|TRBV18|TRBJ2-7
CASSPLVSGVSYEQYF
TGTGCCAGCTCACCTCTCGTTTCAGGGGTCTCCTACGAGCAGTACTTC
>many|-|TRBV28|TRBJ2-7
CASSLGQYIHEQYF
TGTGCCAGCAGTCTCGGACAGTACATCCACGAGCAGTACTTC
>many|-|TRBV29-1|TRBJ2-5
CSVRDGQETQYF
TGCAGCGTTAGGGACGGACAAGAGACCCAGTACTTC
>-|-|TRBV12-3/TRBV12-4|TRBJ1-2
CASSARGGWNYGYTF
TGTGCCAGCAGCGCGAGGGGTGGATGGAACTATGGCTACACCTTC
>many|-|TRBV2|TRBJ1-4
CASIVDSLNEKLFF
TGTGCCAGCATCGTGGACAGCCTTAATGAAAAACTGTTTTTT